These 21 T cell receptor beta chains were all obtained from the same sample, sequenced in a study of cytomegalovirus exposure and HLA in healthy donors. Both 60 Vbeta primers and 13 Jbeta primers went into the PCR. Profiling relied on immunoSEQ multiplex PCR, and the TCRdb table lists in-frame clones only, not all of them. In the table there are about 180,000 clones, 60% to 85% of which are singletons. Sequencing was carried out using PBMCs. Receptor source: a man aged 35 to 55 in good health and CMV-seronegative.

CDR3 sequence reads: CASSLDRAVGELFF. As DNA, the CDR3 is TGCGCCAGCAGCTTGGACAGGGCGGTCGGGGAGCTGTTTTTT. The chain carries TRBV5-1 and TRBJ2-2; perhaps TRBD1 as D (6 bases). V was shortened by 0 bases and J by 7 bases, with 10 bases between the two germline ends. Germline assignment: CDR1 SGHRS and CDR2 YFSETQ. This CDR3 spans 14 amino acids.

This chain links TRBV6-5 with TRBJ1-3; no definite D call. The V end lost 10 bases, the J end lost 2 bases, and 15 bases lay between the germline ends. Germline CDR1 and CDR2: MNHEY and SVGAGI. The CDR3 loop spans 14 amino acids. The CDR3 reads CATIPAGPGNTIYF. DNA of the CDR3: TGTGCCACCATCCCGGCGGGCCCTGGAAACACCATATATTTT.

The chain carries TRBV6-5 and TRBJ2-7; 10 bases are shared with TRBD2. CDR1 and CDR2 from the germline V gene are MNHEY and SVGAGI. The CDR3 is 15 amino acids. V dropped 5 bases and J dropped 2; count of bases not matched to a gene: 6. CDR3 coding DNA: TGTGCCAGCAGTCGTAGCGGGGGGACTCCCTACGAGCAGTACTTC. It yields the protein CASSRSGGTPYEQYF.

The V and J genes are TRBV5-1 and TRBJ1-3; possibly TRBD1 for D (6 bases). This CDR3 comprises 15 residues. V lost 6 bases and J 2 bases, leaving 15 bases between the germline ends. Germline CDR1 is SGHRS and CDR2 is YFSETQ. The CDR3 DNA reads TGCGCCAGCACCTACGGGGGGCTTACTGGAAACACCATATATTTT. This encodes CASTYGGLTGNTIYF. The whole variable domain, remainder taken from reference TRBV5-1 and TRBJ1-3, is KAGVTQTPRYLIKTRGQQVTLSCSPISGHRSVSWYQQTPGQGLQFLFEYFSETQRNKGNFPGRFSGRQFSNSRSEMNVSTLELGDSALYLCASTYGGLTGNTIYFGEGSWLTVV.

The chain links TRBV7-9 to TRBJ2-3, with 9 bases matching TRBD2. The CDR3 is made up of 17 amino acids. Germline-derived CDR1 and CDR2 are SEHNR and FQNEAQ (reference sequence). V lost 5 bases, J lost 2 bases, and 11 bases stayed unmatched. The CDR3 here is CASSPLGVAGVTDTQYF. CDR3 coding DNA: TGTGCCAGCAGCCCCCTAGGGGTAGCGGGGGTCACAGATACGCAGTATTTT.

The chain uses TRBV6-5 and TRBJ2-7; 8 bases fit TRBD2. The germline gives CDR1 MNHEY, CDR2 SVGAGI. The CDR3 is 14 residues long. V dropped 6 bases and J dropped 3; count of bases not matched to a gene: 7. CDR3 in DNA: TGTGCCAGCAGCCCCCGGGGGGGCCGCTACGAGCAGTACTTC. This codes for CASSPRGGRYEQYF.

The chain uses TRBV2 and TRBJ2-2; TRBD2 matches at 7 bases. The CDR3 is 16 residues long. J was trimmed by 4 bases and V by 2 bases; bases with no gene match: 7. The germline V gene has CDR1 SNHLY and CDR2 FYNNEI. The CDR3 is CASSEWLADPTGELFF. For the CDR3, the DNA is TGTGCCAGCAGTGAATGGCTAGCGGACCCCACCGGGGAGCTGTTTTTT.

This clone occurred once. The rearrangement joins TRBV18 to TRBJ1-2, with TRBD1 identical over 7 bases. The germline V gene encodes CDR1 KGHSH and CDR2 LQKENI. The trim removed 3 bases at V and 8 bases at J, leaving 6 bases unmatched. The CDR3 is made up of 13 amino acids. CDR3 in DNA: TGTGCCAGCTCACCCGGGACAGTCTTCGGCTACACCTTC. As protein: CASSPGTVFGYTF.

The J gene is TRBJ2-1, the V gene TRBV6-5; 12 bases fit TRBD1. Looked up from germline, CDR1 is MNHEY and CDR2 is SVGAGI. The V and J ends lost 1 base and 6 bases, in that order; junction bases with no gene match: 4. This CDR3 comprises 16 residues. CDR3 sequence reads: CASSYYRDRGLNEQFF. The CDR3, as DNA: TGTGCCAGCAGTTACTACCGGGACAGGGGGCTCAATGAGCAGTTCTTC.

This sequence joins TRBV14 and TRBJ1-1; D gene uncertain. The CDR3 totals 13 residues. Germline V gives CDR1 SGHDN, CDR2 FVKESK. V was cut by 0 bases and J by 10 bases, with 12 bases left in between. In DNA form, the CDR3 reads TGTGCCAGCAGCCAAGATCGGGAGGGCAGAGCTTTCTTT. Its translation is CASSQDREGRAFF.

The genes are TRBV5-1 and TRBJ2-3; TRBD1 matches 11 bases. CDR3 size: 15 residues. V was clipped by 4 bases and J by 6 bases; unmatched bases: 7. Germline CDR1 SGHRS, CDR2 YFSETQ. This chain's CDR3 is CASSRGTGGRDTQYF. CDR3 DNA sequence: TGCGCCAGCAGCCGTGGGACAGGGGGTAGGGATACGCAGTATTTT.

This clone was found a few times. J is TRBJ1-2 and V is TRBV4-1; 7 nucleotides line up with TRBD1. J gave up 2 bases and V 6 bases, and 6 bases lay outside the gene matches. CDR1 and CDR2 (germline): MGHRA, YSYEKL. This CDR3 region has 14 residues. CDR3 coding DNA: TGCGCCAGCAGACAACCGGGACAGAACTATGGCTACACCTTC. It codes for CASRQPGQNYGYTF.

The rearrangement links TRBV6-1 to TRBJ2-1; 7 nucleotides agree with TRBD2. This CDR3 comprises 15 residues. CDR1 MNHNS and CDR2 SASEGT come from the germline V gene. Trimming removed 2 bases from V and 9 bases from J; junction bases left unmatched: 10. The DNA for the CDR3 is TGTGCCAGCAGTGAAATGGGGGGGGTCAATGGTGAGCAGTTCTTC. It encodes CASSEMGGVNGEQFF.

This clone was observed a handful of times. This chain joins TRBV2 and TRBJ2-6, with 11 bases matching TRBD1. This CDR3 contains 15 residues. Trimming cost V 8 bases and J 4 bases; bases outside gene matches: 4. CDR1 is SNHLY and CDR2 is FYNNEI in the germline V gene. The CDR3 DNA sequence: TGTGCCAGCGGGACAGGGGGATCCGGGGCCAACGTCCTGACTTTC. Its protein product is CASGTGGSGANVLTF.

This rearrangement joins TRBV5-6 to TRBJ1-4, with TRBD1 identical over 7 bases. The CDR3 contains 15 residues. Trimming at V came to 1 base and at J to 7 bases, leaving 7 bases not matched to a gene. Germline CDR1 SGHDT, CDR2 YYEEEE. Here the CDR3 DNA reads TGTGCCAGCAGCTTGCTTGAGACAGGGACTGAAAAACTGTTTTTT. It codes for CASSLLETGTEKLFF.

The rearrangement uses TRBV7-6 and TRBJ2-2; possibly TRBD2 for D (6 bases). Germline assignment: CDR1 SGHVS and CDR2 FNYEAQ. Trimming stripped 5 bases from V and 0 bases from J, with 13 bases between. CDR3 size: 16 residues. The CDR3 DNA sequence: TGTGCCAGCAGCAAAACCGGGACTGCGAACACCGGGGAGCTGTTTTTT. Protein: CASSKTGTANTGELFF. The variable domain in full, completed from reference TRBV7-6 and TRBJ2-2, reads GAGVSQSPRYKVTKRGQDVALRCDPISGHVSLYWYRQALGQGPEFLTYFNYEAQQDKSGLPNDRFSAERPEGSISTLTIQRTEQRDSAMYRCASSKTGTANTGELFFGEGSRLTVL.

The V call is TRBV7-9, the J call TRBJ2-7; a weak D match, TRBD1 (5 bases). CDR1 SEHNR and CDR2 FQNEAQ come from the germline V gene (reference sequence). The CDR3 covers 13 residues. The ends were cut back, 5 bases at V and 2 bases at J, with 10 bases in the middle. The chain's CDR3 is CASSKTVTYEQYF. CDR3 coding DNA: TGTGCCAGCAGCAAGACAGTAACCTACGAGCAGTACTTC.

This chain joins TRBV7-6 and TRBJ2-3; D is perhaps TRBD1 (6 bases). V was cut by 2 bases and J by 4 bases, with 7 bases left in between. This CDR3 is 13 amino acids long. CDR1 and CDR2 (germline): SGHVS, FNYEAQ. In nucleotides, the CDR3 is TGTGCCAGCAGCTTAAGGGGGTCAGATACGCAGTATTTT. It yields the protein CASSLRGSDTQYF. The full variable domain, its missing parts supplied by reference TRBV7-6 and TRBJ2-3, is GAGVSQSPRYKVTKRGQDVALRCDPISGHVSLYWYRQALGQGPEFLTYFNYEAQQDKSGLPNDRFSAERPEGSISTLTIQRTEQRDSAMYRCASSLRGSDTQYFGPGTRLTVL.

As regards this clone: The same CDR3 also results from other DNA sequences found in this sample. The V and J genes are TRBV6-1 and TRBJ2-1, with 7 nucleotides matching TRBD2. Losses at the gene ends were 1 base for V and 7 bases for J; bases not matched to a gene: 1. The V gene's germline CDR1 is MNHNS and CDR2 SASEGT. This CDR3 comprises 13 residues. In DNA, the CDR3 is TGTGCCAGCAGTGAAGGACTAGCAAATGAGCAGTTCTTC. Its protein product is CASSEGLANEQFF.

The genes are TRBV5-1 and TRBJ2-6; 8 nucleotides align to TRBD1. V dropped 4 bases and J dropped 3; count of bases not matched to a gene: 9. Germline values: CDR1 SGHRS, CDR2 YFSETQ. The CDR3 totals 17 residues. The CDR3 DNA sequence: TGCGCCAGCAGCCGAACGCCCAGGGGGCTTGGGGCCAACGTCCTGACTTTC. Its translation is CASSRTPRGLGANVLTF.

The chain couples TRBV6-5 to TRBJ2-7; 7 bases line up with TRBD1. With 4 bases clipped from V and 4 bases from J, the junction kept 10 bases outside the gene matches. The length of the CDR3 is 15 residues. In germline, CDR1 is MNHEY, CDR2 SVGAGI. This chain's CDR3 is CASSSVDRVRYEQYF. The CDR3 DNA is TGTGCCAGCAGTTCGGTCGACAGGGTTAGATACGAGCAGTACTTC.